The next 17 T cell receptor beta chains were all read from a single sample in a study of shared clonotypes between healthy human individuals. The repertoire was sequenced with immunoSEQ multiplex PCR; TCRdb's copy has only in-frame clones and lacks some. The sample includes about 600,000 clones, approximately 97% of them seen just once. The specimen sequenced was naive CD4+ T cells sorted from blood. Subset of the sample: CD45RA+ positively selected. These receptors all come from a woman in her twenties or thirties in good health.

Here the CDR3 DNA reads TGCGCCAGCAGTGAACTCCCGGGACTAGCGGGGGTTAAGCAGTTCTTC. Protein product: CASSELPGLAGVKQFF. V gene TRBV10-1 combines with J gene TRBJ2-1; 14 nucleotides line up with TRBD2. Per the germline V gene, CDR1 is WNHNN and CDR2 is SYGVQD (reference sequence). The CDR3 covers 16 residues. The ends lost 3 bases at V and 11 bases at J; junction bases unmatched: 9.

V gene TRBV28 combines with J gene TRBJ2-7, with D possibly matching TRBD1 (6 bases). The CDR3 covers 15 residues. V lost 4 bases and J 4 bases, leaving 17 bases between the germline ends. Looked up from germline, CDR1 is MDHEN and CDR2 is SYDVKM. The CDR3 bases are TGTGCCAGCAGTTCCCCGGGACAAGCTTTTTACGAGCAGTACTTC. The encoded protein is CASSSPGQAFYEQYF.

This clone was counted a single time. The chain combines TRBV19 with TRBJ2-2; no clear D gene. V was trimmed by 5 bases and J by 7 bases, leaving 11 bases between them. In germline, CDR1 is LNHDA, CDR2 SQIVND (reference sequence). The CDR3 is made up of 13 amino acids. The CDR3 coding sequence is TGTGCCAGTAGTGTCTCCGGTGGCGGGGAGCTGTTTTTT. This sequence encodes CASSVSGGGELFF.

Concerning this clone: Within the sample, other DNA sequences also encode this same CDR3. This chain joins TRBV18 and TRBJ2-3; either TRBD1 or TRBD2 may supply D (5 bases each). The germline V and J ends were trimmed by 3 bases and 2 bases, with 6 bases remaining between them. Germline loops: CDR1 KGHSH, CDR2 LQKENI. The CDR3 runs 13 residues. The CDR3 is CASSPGTTDTQYF. The CDR3 DNA sequence: TGTGCCAGCTCACCCGGGACCACAGATACGCAGTATTTT.

In this sample, this clone turned up once. The chain employs TRBV6-6 and TRBJ1-6; 7 bases fit TRBD1. The germline V gene encodes CDR1 MNHNY and CDR2 SVGAGI (reference sequence). V was clipped by 5 bases and J by 6 bases; unmatched bases: 4. The CDR3 has 14 residues. CDR3 nucleotides: TGTGCCAGCAGTCCCGGGACAGCTAATTCACCCCTCCACTTT. This translates into CASSPGTANSPLHF.

This sequence joins TRBV28 and TRBJ2-5; 7 positions agree with TRBD1. The tail of the sequence fits TRBJ2-7 better, so the J call may be wrong. Germline CDR1 is MDHEN and CDR2 is SYDVKM. The CDR3 is 15 amino acids. CDR3 loop: CASSLEGAPPYEQYF. In DNA form, the CDR3 reads TGTGCCAGCAGTCTCGAGGGGGCCCCCCCCTACGAGCAGTACTTC.

This chain joins TRBV11-2 and TRBJ2-5; D uncertain. Per germline, CDR1 SGHAT and CDR2 FQNNGV. The CDR3 is 13 amino acids. Trimming removed 3 bases at V and 3 bases at J, with 8 bases between. CDR3 DNA sequence: TGTGCCAGCAGCTTTATTTTGGAAGAGACCCAGTACTTC. It is translated as CASSFILEETQYF. The full variable domain, rest sourced from reference TRBV11-2 and TRBJ2-5, is EAGVAQSPRYKIIEKRQSVAFWCNPISGHATLYWYQQILGQGPKLLIQFQNNGVVDDSQLPKDRFSAERLKGVDSTLKIQPAKLEDSAVYLCASSFILEETQYFGPGTRLLVL.

This chain joins TRBV29-1 and TRBJ2-7; 8 bases fit TRBD1. V was clipped by 4 bases and J by 6 bases; unmatched bases: 2. This CDR3 is 11 amino acids long. Germline CDR1 and CDR2: SQVTM and ANQGSEA. The CDR3 nucleotides are TGCAGCGTTGTAGGGACAGGCGAGCAGTACTTC. Encoded protein: CSVVGTGEQYF.

The sample holds one count of this clone. This rearrangement joins TRBV11-2 to TRBJ2-1; 9 nucleotides line up with TRBD1. V trimming: 9 bases; J trimming: 6 bases; junction bases outside the gene matches: 6. The CDR3 is 13 amino acids. Looked up from germline, CDR1 is SGHAT and CDR2 is FQNNGV. CDR3: CASHGTGFNEQFF. The CDR3 DNA follows: TGTGCCAGTCATGGGACAGGGTTCAATGAGCAGTTCTTC.

V is TRBV12-1 and J is TRBJ2-7; the table's D call of TRBD1 was not tested on the DNA. TRBV12-1 is assigned pseudogene status. The CDR3 extends over 15 amino acids. CDR3 sequence: CASSFGTEKVHEQYF. The CDR3 DNA sequence: TGTGCCAGCAGCTTCGGGACAGAAAAGGTCCACGAGCAGTACTTC.

The chain has TRBV7-2 and TRBJ1-5; 7 nucleotides line up with TRBD1. The CDR3 is 18 residues long. Germline V gene lookup returns CDR1 SGHTA and CDR2 FQGNSA. V was clipped by 2 bases and J by 0 bases; unmatched bases: 10. CDR3 DNA sequence: TGTGCCAGCAGCTTACCGGGACAGAGCGCATATAGCAATCAGCCCCAGCATTTT. Protein sequence: CASSLPGQSAYSNQPQHF.

The chain joins TRBV6-5 to TRBJ1-5, with D possibly TRBD1 on 5 matching bases. The CDR3 has 14 residues. Germline V gene sequence: CDR1 MNHEY, CDR2 SVGAGI. The germline V and J ends were trimmed by 4 bases and 3 bases, with 10 bases remaining between them. CDR3 in amino acids: CASSSRDDNQPQHF. For the CDR3, the DNA is TGTGCCAGCAGTTCCAGGGATGACAATCAGCCCCAGCATTTT.

The chain carries TRBV2 and TRBJ2-5; no firm D call. Trimming shortened V by 3 bases and J by 0 bases, and 11 bases separated the two germline ends. Looked up from germline, CDR1 is SNHLY and CDR2 is FYNNEI. This CDR3 contains 15 residues. The CDR3 nucleotides are TGTGCCAGCAGTGAGGCAACCAAGTACCAAGAGACCCAGTACTTC. It translates to CASSEATKYQETQYF.

This chain joins TRBV27 and TRBJ2-1; TRBD2 matches at 10 bases. Germline assignment: CDR1 MNHEY and CDR2 SMNVEV (reference sequence). The CDR3 is made up of 12 amino acids. V lost 5 bases to trimming and J lost 15 bases; unmatched junction nucleotides: 7. The CDR3 coding sequence is TGTGCCAGCAGTGCTAGCGGGAGTAGGTGGTTCTTC. The encoded protein is CASSASGSRWFF.

The gene calls are TRBV7-9 and TRBJ1-1, with 7 bases fitting TRBD1. J gave up 3 bases and V 3 bases, and 1 base lay outside the gene matches. Germline V CDR1 and CDR2: SEHNR, FQNEAQ (reference sequence). The CDR3 spans 13 residues. CDR3 residues: CASSFTGDTEAFF. CDR3 coding DNA: TGTGCCAGCAGCTTCACAGGGGACACTGAAGCTTTCTTT.

The sample holds one count of this clone. The chain employs TRBV7-9 and TRBJ1-5; D ambiguous. This CDR3 contains 16 residues. Germline V gives CDR1 SEHNR, CDR2 FQNEAQ (reference sequence). The germline V and J ends were trimmed by 5 bases and 5 bases, with 19 bases remaining between them. In DNA, the CDR3 is TGTGCCAGCAGCGGACGGCTTCTTGGGTCTGATCAGCCCCAGCATTTT. It specifies CASSGRLLGSDQPQHF.

This clone appeared a single time. The rearrangement uses TRBV6-1 and TRBJ1-2, with 8 bases matching TRBD1. The V gene's germline CDR1 is MNHNS and CDR2 SASEGT. The trim removed 4 bases at V and 2 bases at J, leaving 6 bases unmatched. The CDR3 runs to 15 residues. As DNA, the CDR3 is TGTGCCAGCAGTGGTCACGACAGGGGAAACTATGGCTACACCTTC. Translated: CASSGHDRGNYGYTF.